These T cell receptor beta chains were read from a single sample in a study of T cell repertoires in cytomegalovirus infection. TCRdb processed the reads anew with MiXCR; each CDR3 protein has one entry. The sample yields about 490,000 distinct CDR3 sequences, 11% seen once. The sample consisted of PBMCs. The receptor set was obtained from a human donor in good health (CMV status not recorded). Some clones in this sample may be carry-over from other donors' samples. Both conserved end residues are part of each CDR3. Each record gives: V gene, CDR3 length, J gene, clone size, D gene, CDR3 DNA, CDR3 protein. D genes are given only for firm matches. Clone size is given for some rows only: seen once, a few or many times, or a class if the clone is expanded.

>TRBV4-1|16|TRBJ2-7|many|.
TGCGCCAGCAGCCAAGCAATCGGGGGGCGCACGTACGAGCAGTACTTC
CASSQAIGGRTYEQYF
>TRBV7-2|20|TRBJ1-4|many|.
TGTGCCAGCAGCTCCGCACGAGAAGGACAGCGGGCTCTGGTGGGGGAAAAACTGTTTTTT
CASSSAREGQRALVGEKLFF
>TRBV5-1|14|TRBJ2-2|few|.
TGCGCCAGCAGCGGTCCTGGGAACACCGGGGAGCTGTTTTTT
CASSGPGNTGELFF
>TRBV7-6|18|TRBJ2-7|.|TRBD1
TGTGCCAGCAGCACTGGGACAGGGGGCGGCGGGAGGGCCTACGAGCAGTACTTC
CASSTGTGGGGRAYEQYF
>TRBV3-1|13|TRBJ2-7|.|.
TGTGCCAGCACGGCCAGGAGCTCCTACGAGCAGTACTTC
CASTARSSYEQYF
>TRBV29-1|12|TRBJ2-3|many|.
TGCAGCGTGGGGAGGGGGGACCATACGCAGTATTTT
CSVGRGDHTQYF
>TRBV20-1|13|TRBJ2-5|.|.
TGCAGTGCTAGCGGCGGGTTTGGGGAGACCCAGTACTTC
CSASGGFGETQYF
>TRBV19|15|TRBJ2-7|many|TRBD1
TGTGCCAGTAGTACTCCGGGACAGGGCATCCACGAGCAGTACTTC
CASSTPGQGIHEQYF
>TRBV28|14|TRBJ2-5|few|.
TGTGCCAGCAGCCTCCCCAGGAGCGGGGAGACCCAGTACTTC
CASSLPRSGETQYF
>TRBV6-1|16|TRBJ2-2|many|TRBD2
TGTGCCAGCAGGGGACTAGCGGGAGTTGTACCCGGGGAGCTGTTTTTT
CASRGLAGVVPGELFF
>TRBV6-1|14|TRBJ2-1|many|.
TGTGCCAGCACCCCAGGCGGGGAAAGCAATGAGCAGTTCTTC
CASTPGGESNEQFF
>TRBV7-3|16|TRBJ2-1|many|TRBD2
TGTGCCAGCAGCGCAGCCGGGACTACTGGGGTCAATGAGCAGTTCTTC
CASSAAGTTGVNEQFF
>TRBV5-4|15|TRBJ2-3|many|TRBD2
TGTGCCAGCAGACCTAGCGGGAGGGCCCCAGATACGCAGTATTTT
CASRPSGRAPDTQYF
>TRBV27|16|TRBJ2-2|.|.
TGTGCCAGCGGGGTCCGGGACCCGCGGGTGGCCGGGGAGCTGTTTTTT
CASGVRDPRVAGELFF
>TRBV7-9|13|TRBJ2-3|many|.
TGTGCCAGCAGCTGGCGGGGCCCAGATACGCAGTATTTT
CASSWRGPDTQYF
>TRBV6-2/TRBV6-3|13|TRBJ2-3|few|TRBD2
TGTGCCAGCAGTTACTCGACCGGGGGGACGCAGTATTTT
CASSYSTGGTQYF
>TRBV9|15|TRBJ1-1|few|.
TGTGCCAGCAGCGGGAGGGGGGGCCTGAACACTGAAGCTTTCTTT
CASSGRGGLNTEAFF
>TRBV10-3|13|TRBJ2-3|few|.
TGTGCCATCAGTGAGGGGGCGTGGGATACGCAGTATTTT
CAISEGAWDTQYF
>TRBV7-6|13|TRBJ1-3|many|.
TGTGCCAGCAGCTTAGGAGAGGGAAACACCATATATTTT
CASSLGEGNTIYF
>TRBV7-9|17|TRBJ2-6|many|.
TGTGCCAGCAGCTTAGGTAGGGGTTCGGCTGGGGCCAACGTCCTGACTTTC
CASSLGRGSAGANVLTF
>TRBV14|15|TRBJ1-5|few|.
TGTGCCAGCACCCCAAGTTACATCCAGACTCAGCCCCAGCATTTT
CASTPSYIQTQPQHF
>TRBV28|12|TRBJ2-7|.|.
TGTGCCAGCAGTTTCCGCGCCTACGTGCAGTACTTC
CASSFRAYVQYF
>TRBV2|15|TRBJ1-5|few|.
TGTGCCAGCAGCGCCATTGGGCCGAGCAATCAGCCCCAGCATTTT
CASSAIGPSNQPQHF
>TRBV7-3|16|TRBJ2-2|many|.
TGTGCCAGCAGCCAACGACCTAGCCGGAACACCGGGGAGCTGTTTTTT
CASSQRPSRNTGELFF
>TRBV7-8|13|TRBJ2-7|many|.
TGTGCCAGCAGCCTACCGGGGACCGGCGAGCAGTACTTC
CASSLPGTGEQYF
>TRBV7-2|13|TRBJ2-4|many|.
TGTGCCAGCACCATAAGGGGGAGAAACATTCAGTACTTC
CASTIRGRNIQYF
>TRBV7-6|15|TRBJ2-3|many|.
TGTGCCAGCAGCTTAGGGAAAGGAGTTACAGATACGCAGTATTTT
CASSLGKGVTDTQYF
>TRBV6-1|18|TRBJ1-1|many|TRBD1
TGTGCCAGCAGTGAACTGGGAAGGGGGCGGGATTGGAACACTGAAGCTTTCTTT
CASSELGRGRDWNTEAFF
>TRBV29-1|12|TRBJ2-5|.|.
TGCAGCGGATCACAGGGTTTAGAGACCCAGTACTTC
CSGSQGLETQYF
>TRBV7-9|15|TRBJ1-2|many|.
TGTGCCAGCAGCGCCAGGAAGGGGCCTAACTATGGCTACACCTTC
CASSARKGPNYGYTF